Below, 17 T cell receptor beta chains from the same sample are listed, as sequenced in a study. Treg sorting used a CD4+CD25+CD127-/low gate. TCRdb analysed the 5' RACE reads with MiXCR anew, one entry per CDR3 protein. The sample lists about 42,000 distinct CDR3 sequences; roughly a fifth were seen once. Material: Tregs sorted from blood. These TCRs come from a female donor with breast cancer.

This clonotype was picked up many times. The chain recombines TRBV12-3 or TRBV12-4 with TRBJ2-2; the D gene is possibly TRBD2 (5 bases). The CDR3 contains 13 residues. Trimming pared 6 bases from V and 4 bases from J, leaving 9 bases between. The CDR3 loop is CASRTLGTGELFF. The DNA for the CDR3 is TGTGCCAGCAGAACACTAGGCACCGGGGAGCTGTTTTTT.

This clonotype showed up just a few times. V and J are TRBV19 and TRBJ1-2, with 7 nucleotides matching TRBD1. Germline CDR1 reads LNHDA; CDR2 reads SQIVND (reference sequence). The CDR3 is 13 residues long. The V gene end was trimmed by 7 bases and the J gene end by 8 bases; junction bases not matched to a gene: 10. The CDR3 bases are TGTGCCAGTAATGGAGGGGGCTTTGACGGCTACACCTTC. It codes for CASNGGGFDGYTF.

The chain is built from TRBV2 and TRBJ1-1; D unresolved. V lost 1 base, J lost 5 bases, and 11 bases lay in between. The CDR3 has 14 amino acids. Per the germline V gene, CDR1 is SNHLY and CDR2 is FYNNEI. CDR3 DNA sequence: TGTGCCAGCAGTGAAGGGAGGGTACGGACTGAAGCTTTCTTT. It yields the protein CASSEGRVRTEAFF.

The DNA for the CDR3 is TGCGCCAGCAGCAGGGCTGGGGCCAACGTCCTGACTTTC. This sequence encodes CASSRAGANVLTF. The chain carries TRBV4-1 and TRBJ2-6; no reliable D call. Trimming removed 5 bases from V and 2 bases from J, with 4 bases in between. Germline V gene sequence: CDR1 MGHRA, CDR2 YSYEKL. The CDR3 extends over 13 amino acids.

This clonotype has only one observation. This rearrangement joins TRBV6-6 to TRBJ1-1, with 7 bases fitting TRBD1. After removal of 7 bases from V and 5 bases from J, the junction contained 7 bases not matched to a gene. Germline-derived CDR1 and CDR2 are MNHNY and SVGAGI (reference sequence). The CDR3 is made up of 13 amino acids. This chain's CDR3 is CASIRGLGTEAFF. CDR3 DNA sequence: TGTGCCAGCATAAGGGGGCTTGGGACTGAAGCTTTCTTT.

This clonotype was counted many times. The DNA for the CDR3 is TGCGCCAGCAGCCTGATTCACCCCGGACCTAATTCACGCTACGAGCAGTACTTC. Its protein is CASSLIHPGPNSRYEQYF. The chain combines TRBV4-1 with TRBJ2-7; unclear D gene. The length of the CDR3 is 18 residues. CDR1 MGHRA and CDR2 YSYEKL come from the germline V gene. V was trimmed by 4 bases and J by 3 bases, leaving 25 bases between them.

The DNA of the CDR3 is TGTGCCAGCAGTGGTCCCCAGGGTTATAATTCACCCCTCCACTTT. Residues: CASSGPQGYNSPLHF. V usage is TRBV6-1 and J usage is TRBJ1-6; D might be TRBD1 (5 bases). The CDR3 length is 15 residues. Germline V CDR1 and CDR2: MNHNS, SASEGT. With 4 bases removed from V and 4 bases from J, the gap between germline ends came to 11 bases.

CDR3 in amino acids: CASRTPEEGFRTDTQYF. The CDR3 bases are TGTGCCAGCAGGACCCCCGAGGAGGGATTTCGGACAGATACGCAGTATTTT. The rearrangement joins TRBV28 to TRBJ2-3; a weak D match, TRBD2 (6 bases). There are 17 residues in the CDR3. Trimming shortened V by 6 bases and J by 3 bases, and 22 bases separated the two germline ends. CDR1 and CDR2 from the germline V gene are MDHEN and SYDVKM.

This clonotype was detected ten times or more. The chain joins TRBV5-6 to TRBJ1-5; D is ambiguous. The CDR3 extends over 16 amino acids. The ends were cut back, 2 bases at V and 4 bases at J, with 16 bases in the middle. CDR1 is SGHDT and CDR2 is YYEEEE in the germline V gene. The CDR3 spells CASSFGSGLLNQPQHF. DNA of the CDR3: TGTGCCAGCAGCTTTGGAAGCGGATTATTGAATCAGCCCCAGCATTTT. The complete variable domain, with remaining parts taken from reference TRBV5-6 and TRBJ1-5, reads DAGVTQSPTHLIKTRGQQVTLRCSPKSGHDTVSWYQQALGQGPQFIFQYYEEEERQRGNFPDRFSGHQFPNYSSELNVNALLLGDSALYLCASSFGSGLLNQPQHFGDGTRLSIL.

Worth noting for this clonotype: Sequence at one end of the junction differs from germline and may be a read error. V is TRBV28 and J is TRBJ2-2; D is tentatively TRBD1 or TRBD2 (5 bases each). The CDR3 extends over 14 amino acids. Germline CDR1 reads MDHEN; CDR2 reads SYDVKM. DNA of the CDR3: TGTGCCAGAAGTTTATGGAGGACAACCGGGGAGCTGTTTTTT. It is translated as CARSLWRTTGELFF.

Ten or more counts support this clonotype. As DNA, the CDR3 is TGTGCCAGCAGCTTGGGTGGACTAGCGGCCACCGGGGAGCTGTTTTTT. The encoded protein is CASSLGGLAATGELFF. The gene calls are TRBV5-4 and TRBJ2-2; 10 bases fit TRBD2. The length of the CDR3 is 16 residues. In germline, CDR1 is SGHNT, CDR2 YYREEE (reference sequence). The ends lost 0 bases at V and 4 bases at J; junction bases unmatched: 3. The full variable domain, with the rest looked up from reference TRBV5-4 and TRBJ2-2, is ETGVTQSPTHLIKTRGQQVTLRCSSQSGHNTVSWYQQALGQGPQFIFQYYREEENGRGNFPPRFSGLQFPNYSSELNVNALELDDSALYLCASSLGGLAATGELFFGEGSRLTVL.

The table lists this clonotype with a few counts. Written as DNA, the CDR3 is TGCAGCGTTGACACGGGGTCAATCTACGAGCAGTACTTC. Translating it yields CSVDTGSIYEQYF. This chain joins TRBV29-1 and TRBJ2-7, with D possibly being TRBD2 (5 bases). V lost 3 bases and J 3 bases, leaving 12 bases between the germline ends. The CDR3 is 13 amino acids. Per the germline V gene, CDR1 is SQVTM and CDR2 is ANQGSEA.

The chain employs TRBV7-9 and TRBJ2-7, with 9 bases aligning to TRBD1. This CDR3 is built from 16 residues. The V gene end was trimmed by 4 bases and the J gene end by 1 base; junction bases not matched to a gene: 8. Germline lookup yields CDR1 SEHNR and CDR2 FQNEAQ (reference sequence). This chain's CDR3 is CASSSGVGQGSYEQYF. The DNA of the CDR3 is TGTGCCAGCAGCTCTGGAGTGGGACAGGGATCCTACGAGCAGTACTTC.

Only a few counts were recorded for this clonotype. The rearrangement links TRBV4-3 to TRBJ2-7, with D possibly TRBD2 on 5 matching bases. V was pared by 4 bases and J by 4 bases, with 11 bases between. Germline CDR1 LGHNA, CDR2 YSLEER. This CDR3 is built from 13 residues. CDR3 nucleotides: TGCGCCAGCAGCCCGGATAGGAGGTACGAGCAGTACTTC. As protein: CASSPDRRYEQYF.

Of note for this clonotype: The junction and the germline gene differ at one end; a read error may be behind it. The chain employs TRBV7-9 and TRBJ1-2, with 9 bases identical to TRBD1. CDR3 length: 15 residues. Germline values: CDR1 SEHNR, CDR2 FQNEAQ (reference sequence). This CDR3 reads CAGSAGQGPFYGYTF. For the CDR3, the DNA is TGTGCCGGCAGCGCGGGACAGGGACCGTTCTATGGCTACACCTTC. Looking up the rest from reference TRBV7-9 and TRBJ1-2 gives the full variable domain: DTGVSQNPRHKITKRGQNVTFRCDPISEHNRLYWYRQTLGQGPEFLTYFQNEAQLEKSRLLSDRFSAERPKGSFSTLEIQRTEQGDSAMYLCAGSAGQGPFYGYTFGSGTRLTVV.

This clonotype was counted only a few times. This chain connects TRBV5-1 to TRBJ1-1; D gene uncertain. Germline lookup yields CDR1 SGHRS and CDR2 YFSETQ. The CDR3 has 12 amino acids. V lost 2 bases and J lost 5, with 7 bases in between. CDR3 sequence reads: CASSFSRTEAFF. CDR3 DNA sequence: TGCGCCAGCAGCTTTTCGAGGACTGAAGCTTTCTTT.

This clonotype was seen repeatedly, ten times or more. The chain joins TRBV5-5 to TRBJ1-4; D not resolved. V gave up 4 bases and J gave up 8 bases, with 12 bases separating them. The CDR3 spans 13 residues. CDR1 is SGHKS, CDR2 YYEKEE, per germline (reference sequence). CDR3 DNA: TGTGCCAGCAGCCAGCCCGGGTACGAAAAACTGTTTTTT. Translating it yields CASSQPGYEKLFF.